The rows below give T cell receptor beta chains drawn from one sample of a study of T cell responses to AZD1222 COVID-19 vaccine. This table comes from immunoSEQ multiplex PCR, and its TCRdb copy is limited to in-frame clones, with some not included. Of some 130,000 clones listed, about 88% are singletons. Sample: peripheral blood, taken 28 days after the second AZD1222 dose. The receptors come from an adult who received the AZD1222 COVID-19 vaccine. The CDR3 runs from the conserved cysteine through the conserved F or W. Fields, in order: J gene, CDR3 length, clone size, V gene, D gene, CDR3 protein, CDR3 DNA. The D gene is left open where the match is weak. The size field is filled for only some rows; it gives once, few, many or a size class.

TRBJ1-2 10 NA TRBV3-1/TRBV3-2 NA CASSQVQGLF TGTGCCAGCAGCCAAGTCCAGGGCCTCTTC
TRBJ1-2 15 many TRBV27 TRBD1 CASSASGGAGYGYTF TGTGCCAGCAGTGCCTCAGGGGGCGCGGGCTATGGCTACACCTTC
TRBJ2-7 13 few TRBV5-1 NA CASSPAPLYEQYF TGCGCCAGCAGCCCGGCACCCCTTTACGAGCAGTACTTC
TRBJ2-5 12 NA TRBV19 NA CASSGAIGTQYF TGTGCCAGTTCGGGAGCCATCGGGACCCAGTACTTC
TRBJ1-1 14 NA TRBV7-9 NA CASSLGGGSPEAFF TGTGCCAGCAGCTTAGGCGGCGGTAGCCCTGAAGCTTTCTTT
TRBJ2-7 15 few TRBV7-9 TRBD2 CASSHRTSGHHEQYF TGTGCCAGCAGCCATCGGACTAGCGGGCACCACGAGCAGTACTTC
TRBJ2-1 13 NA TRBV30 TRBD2 CAWSVGGVGEQFF TGTGCCTGGAGTGTTGGGGGGGTTGGTGAGCAGTTCTTC
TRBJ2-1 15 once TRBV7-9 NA CASSSLGSAKSPQFF TGTGCCAGCAGCTCCCTTGGTAGCGCTAAGTCGCCGCAGTTCTTC
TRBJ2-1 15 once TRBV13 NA CASSDYGGPNNEQFF TGTGCCAGCAGCGACTACGGGGGTCCTAACAATGAGCAGTTCTTC
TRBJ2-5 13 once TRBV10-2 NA CASALGRQETQYF TGCGCCAGCGCCTTGGGGCGGCAAGAGACCCAGTACTTC
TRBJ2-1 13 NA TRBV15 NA CATSRESYNEQFF TGTGCCACCAGCAGAGAGTCCTACAATGAGCAGTTCTTC
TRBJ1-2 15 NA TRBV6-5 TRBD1 CASSPTQTGNYGYTF TGTGCCAGCAGCCCCACCCAGACAGGGAACTATGGCTACACCTTC
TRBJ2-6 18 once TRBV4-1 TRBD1 CASSQETGGEAGANVLTF TGCGCCAGCAGCCAAGAGACAGGGGGAGAAGCTGGGGCCAACGTCCTGACTTTC
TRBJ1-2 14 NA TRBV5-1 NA CASSLAASGEGYTF TGCGCCAGCAGCTTGGCAGCTTCAGGAGAAGGCTACACCTTC